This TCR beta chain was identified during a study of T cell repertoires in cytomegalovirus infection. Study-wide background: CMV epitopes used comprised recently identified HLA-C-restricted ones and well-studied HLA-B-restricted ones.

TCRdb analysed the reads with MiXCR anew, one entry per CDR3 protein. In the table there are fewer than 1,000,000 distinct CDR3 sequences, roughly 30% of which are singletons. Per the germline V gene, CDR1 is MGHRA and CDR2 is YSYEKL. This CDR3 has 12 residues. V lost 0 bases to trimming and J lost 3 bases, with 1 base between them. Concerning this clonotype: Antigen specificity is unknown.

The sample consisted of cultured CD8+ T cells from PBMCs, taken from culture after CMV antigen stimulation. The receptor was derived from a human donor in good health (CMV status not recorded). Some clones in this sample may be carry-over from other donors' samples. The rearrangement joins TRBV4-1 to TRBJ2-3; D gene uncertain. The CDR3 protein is CASSQETDTQYF. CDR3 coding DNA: TGCGCCAGCAGCCAAGAAACAGATACGCAGTATTTT.